The 26 T cell receptor beta chains reported below all come from one sample, sequenced in a study of T cells in Graves' hyperthyroidism and ophthalmopathy. The TCR beta CDR3 regions underwent amplification using RNA transcripts as the source. A first-round RT-PCR of the TCR CDR3 used the HTBI primer set. TCRdb re-derived calls from the multiplex PCR reads in MiXCR, one entry per CDR3 protein. The sample lists hundreds of thousands of distinct CDR3 sequences, nearly 20% seen once, with approximately 48% in the top ten. The source material was blood. These receptors were obtained from a man in his forties or fifties with Graves' ophthalmopathy.

V usage is TRBV5-1 and J usage is TRBJ2-1; D remains ambiguous. Germline-derived CDR1 and CDR2 are SGHRS and YFSETQ. Trimming removed 0 bases from V and 7 bases from J, with 14 bases in between. The CDR3 is made up of 15 amino acids. CDR3 nucleotide sequence: TGCGCCAGCAGCTTGGGACTGATGACGGCTAATGAGCAGTTCTTC. Protein sequence: CASSLGLMTANEQFF.

This clonotype was recorded many times. CDR3: CASSQAGLAASYEQYF. The CDR3 coding sequence is TGTGCCAGCAGCCAAGCCGGACTAGCGGCCTCCTACGAGCAGTACTTC. The chain couples TRBV28 to TRBJ2-7; 10 bases line up with TRBD2. The CDR3 totals 16 residues. The junction had 8 bases not matched to a gene; V was cut back by 6 bases and J by 0 bases. Germline CDR1 MDHEN, CDR2 SYDVKM. Full variable domain (remainder filled in from reference TRBV28 and TRBJ2-7): DVKVTQSSRYLVKRTGEKVFLECVQDMDHENMFWYRQDPGLGLRLIYFSYDVKMKEKGDIPEGYSVSREKKERFSLILESASTNQTSMYLCASSQAGLAASYEQYFGPGTRLTVT.

V gene TRBV2 combines with J gene TRBJ1-2; 7 bases fit TRBD1. The CDR3 extends over 14 amino acids. CDR1 is SNHLY, CDR2 FYNNEI, per germline. Trimming at V came to 2 bases and at J to 5 bases, leaving 5 bases not matched to a gene. The chain's CDR3 is CASSEQGVGYGYTF. DNA of the CDR3: TGTGCCAGCAGTGAACAGGGGGTCGGTTATGGCTACACCTTC.

This clonotype was picked up many times. The J gene is TRBJ2-5, the V gene TRBV3-1, with unresolved D. CDR3 length equals 13 residues. Germline CDR1 reads LGHDT; CDR2 reads YNNKEL (reference sequence). V lost 1 base and J lost 1, with 4 bases in between. CDR3 DNA sequence: TGTGCCAGCAGCCAAGGTTTCCAAGAGACCCAGTACTTC. It yields the protein CASSQGFQETQYF.

This clonotype was seen at least ten times. The V call is TRBV5-1, the J call TRBJ1-1; 8 positions agree with TRBD1. Trimming took 4 bases from V and 8 from J; bases not matched to a gene: 7. Per germline, CDR1 SGHRS and CDR2 YFSETQ. The CDR3 totals 13 residues. In nucleotides, the CDR3 is TGCGCCAGCAGCCCCGACAGGGGACGGGAAGCTTTCTTT. Its protein product is CASSPDRGREAFF. Supplemented by reference TRBV5-1 and TRBJ1-1, the full variable domain reads KAGVTQTPRYLIKTRGQQVTLSCSPISGHRSVSWYQQTPGQGLQFLFEYFSETQRNKGNFPGRFSGRQFSNSRSEMNVSTLELGDSALYLCASSPDRGREAFFGQGTRLTVV.

This clonotype occurred many times. The chain uses TRBV18 and TRBJ1-1; perhaps TRBD1 as D (5 bases). This CDR3 is 14 amino acids long. Germline values: CDR1 KGHSH, CDR2 LQKENI. V was shortened by 3 bases and J by 7 bases, with 15 bases between the two germline ends. CDR3 sequence: CASSPPGWDYEAFF. The CDR3 coding sequence is TGTGCCAGCTCACCCCCGGGGTGGGACTATGAAGCTTTCTTT.

This clonotype was seen at least ten times. The rearrangement joins TRBV20-1 to TRBJ2-3, with 10 bases that match TRBD2. Germline V gives CDR1 DFQATT, CDR2 SNEGSKA (reference sequence). This CDR3 is 14 amino acids long. V lost 0 bases and J lost 9; bases outside the gene matches: 6. CDR3 region: CSARDGHSGRTQYF. As DNA, the CDR3 is TGCAGTGCTAGAGATGGTCATAGCGGGAGGACGCAGTATTTT.

The chain recombines TRBV11-2 with TRBJ2-6, with D possibly TRBD1 on 7 matching bases. The length of the CDR3 is 19 residues. Germline CDR1 is SGHAT and CDR2 is FQNNGV. The V and J ends lost 5 bases and 2 bases respectively, with 22 bases between them. The CDR3 region is CASSHPQGRLGTGANVLTF. The CDR3 region has the DNA TGTGCCAGCAGCCACCCACAGGGGAGGCTGGGTACTGGGGCCAACGTCCTGACTTTC. Complete variable domain (other parts from reference TRBV11-2 and TRBJ2-6): EAGVAQSPRYKIIEKRQSVAFWCNPISGHATLYWYQQILGQGPKLLIQFQNNGVVDDSQLPKDRFSAERLKGVDSTLKIQPAKLEDSAVYLCASSHPQGRLGTGANVLTFGAGSRLTVL.

The table lists this clonotype with a few counts. This sequence joins TRBV5-4 and TRBJ2-5, with D unclear. V lost 0 bases, J lost 5 bases, and 8 bases lay in between. The CDR3 covers 13 residues. CDR1 is SGHNT and CDR2 is YYREEE in the germline V gene (reference sequence). Written as DNA, the CDR3 is TGTGCCAGCAGCTTGGCATCAGACGAGACCCAGTACTTC. It codes for CASSLASDETQYF.

This clonotype was seen repeatedly, ten times or more. The J gene is TRBJ1-1, the V gene TRBV7-9; a possible D gene is TRBD1 (5 bases). V lost 6 bases and J lost 7, with 15 bases in between. The CDR3 totals 13 residues. Germline assignment: CDR1 SEHNR and CDR2 FQNEAQ (reference sequence). The CDR3 bases are TGTGCCAGCAGTTTTCCGGGACGGAATGAAGCTTTCTTT. Its translation: CASSFPGRNEAFF.

This clonotype was seen more than once but under ten times. The chain recombines TRBV9 with TRBJ2-5; perhaps TRBD2 as D (5 bases). Trimming cost V 3 bases and J 5 bases, with 8 bases left between them. Germline CDR1 SGDLS, CDR2 YYNGEE. This CDR3 has 12 residues. CDR3 bases: TGTGCCAGCAGCGGACTAAGGGAGACCCAGTACTTC. Its translation is CASSGLRETQYF.

This clonotype was observed a handful of times. This chain links TRBV5-5 with TRBJ2-1; 10 bases match TRBD1. There are 16 residues in the CDR3. The V and J ends lost 4 bases and 2 bases, in that order; junction bases with no gene match: 6. Germline-derived CDR1 and CDR2 are SGHKS and YYEKEE (reference sequence). The CDR3, as DNA: TGTGCCAGCAGCATTAGACAGGGGGCCCCCTACAATGAGCAGTTCTTC. Translation: CASSIRQGAPYNEQFF.

The chain recombines TRBV12-3 or TRBV12-4 with TRBJ1-2; D gene unclear. The V and J ends lost 5 bases and 2 bases respectively, with 15 bases between them. The CDR3 extends over 15 amino acids. CDR3 sequence (DNA): TGTGCCAGCAGTCCGAGACCCCGGTCGAACTATGGCTACACCTTC. It translates to CASSPRPRSNYGYTF.

This clonotype showed up just a few times. The J gene is TRBJ2-1, the V gene TRBV7-2, with 10 bases identical to TRBD2. Germline V lookup: CDR1 SGHTA, CDR2 FQGNSA. The CDR3 is made up of 17 amino acids. J gave up 7 bases and V 5 bases, and 14 bases lay outside the gene matches. CDR3 DNA sequence: TGTGCCAGCAGCCCGCGGACTAGCGGAGCTCTGGTGAATGAGCAGTTCTTC. Residues: CASSPRTSGALVNEQFF.

V usage is TRBV11-2 and J usage is TRBJ1-4, with D hard to call. Germline CDR1 reads SGHAT; CDR2 reads FQNNGV. The V end was cut by 5 bases, the J end by 4 bases, with 14 bases between. The CDR3 consists of 15 residues. Written as DNA, the CDR3 is TGTGCCAGCAGCCCTTTTGTACGCGGTAATGAAAAACTGTTTTTT. It specifies CASSPFVRGNEKLFF. The whole variable domain, remainder taken from reference TRBV11-2 and TRBJ1-4, is EAGVAQSPRYKIIEKRQSVAFWCNPISGHATLYWYQQILGQGPKLLIQFQNNGVVDDSQLPKDRFSAERLKGVDSTLKIQPAKLEDSAVYLCASSPFVRGNEKLFFGSGTQLSVL.

The gene calls are TRBV27 and TRBJ2-5; tentatively, D is TRBD2 (6 bases). The germline V gene has CDR1 MNHEY and CDR2 SMNVEV (reference sequence). The CDR3 length is 17 residues. V gave up 2 bases and J gave up 2 bases, with 18 bases separating them. The CDR3 DNA reads as TGTGCCAGCAGTTTACGAGGTAGCGGACAACTACAAGAGACCCAGTACTTC. Amino acids: CASSLRGSGQLQETQYF.

This clonotype was seen at least ten times. J is TRBJ1-1 and V is TRBV12-3 or TRBV12-4; D perhaps matches TRBD1 (6 bases). The CDR3 spans 14 residues. The ends were cut back, 7 bases at V and 4 bases at J, with 16 bases in the middle. Written as DNA, the CDR3 is TGTGCCAGCACCCGGGTGGGGGCGCGCACTGAAGCTTTCTTT. Encoded protein: CASTRVGARTEAFF.

This clonotype turned up a few times. V and J are TRBV18 and TRBJ1-4; D remains unclear. The CDR3 runs to 14 residues. Trimming took 4 bases from V and 0 from J, leaving 6 bases between them. Germline CDR1 KGHSH, CDR2 LQKENI. The CDR3 loop is CASSRSATNEKLFF. CDR3 in DNA: TGTGCCAGCTCACGAAGTGCAACTAATGAAAAACTGTTTTTT. Full variable domain (missing parts from reference TRBV18 and TRBJ1-4): NAGVMQNPRHLVRRRGQEARLRCSPMKGHSHVYWYRQLPEEGLKFMVYLQKENIIDESGMPKERFSAEFPKEGPSILRIQQVVRGDSAAYFCASSRSATNEKLFFGSGTQLSVL.

This clonotype has just a few counts. The chain has TRBV28 and TRBJ1-5; the D gene is possibly TRBD1 (5 bases). CDR1 is MDHEN and CDR2 is SYDVKM in the germline V gene. Trimming left V 6 bases short and J 4 bases short, with 13 bases between. CDR3 size: 14 residues. The CDR3: CASRRGWENQPQHF. CDR3 in DNA: TGTGCCAGCAGAAGGGGATGGGAGAATCAGCCCCAGCATTTT.

There are many counts of this clonotype. The rearrangement joins TRBV3-1 to TRBJ2-1; D gene ambiguous. The germline gives CDR1 LGHDT, CDR2 YNNKEL (reference sequence). CDR3 length: 14 residues. V was shortened by 5 bases and J by 2 bases, with 10 bases between the two germline ends. In DNA, the CDR3 is TGTGCCAGCAGCGATCCCCCGGCCTACAATGAGCAGTTCTTC. Its protein is CASSDPPAYNEQFF.

The chain employs TRBV7-9 and TRBJ2-3, with 9 bases aligning to TRBD2. This CDR3 is built from 17 residues. Germline trimming cut 0 bases from V and 5 bases from J; bases unmatched to any gene: 9. The germline CDR1 and CDR2 sequences are SEHNR and FQNEAQ (reference sequence). CDR3 region: CASSLARRTSAKDTQYF. For the CDR3, the DNA is TGTGCCAGCAGCTTAGCGCGGAGGACTAGCGCGAAAGATACGCAGTATTTT.

The table lists this clonotype with a count of one. V is TRBV7-2 and J is TRBJ2-7, with no clear D. Germline V gene lookup returns CDR1 SGHTA and CDR2 FQGNSA. Deletions cut 2 bases from V and 3 bases from J, with 8 bases between. CDR3 size: 13 residues. CDR3 residues: CASSLTENYEQYF. The CDR3 DNA reads as TGTGCCAGCAGCTTAACAGAGAACTACGAGCAGTACTTC.

The sample holds a few counts of this clonotype. The J gene is TRBJ1-2, the V gene TRBV3-1; 7 nucleotides match TRBD1. Germline values: CDR1 LGHDT, CDR2 YNNKEL (reference sequence). Trimming removed 1 base from V and 7 bases from J; junction bases left unmatched: 6. The CDR3 runs to 14 residues. The CDR3: CASSQGRQGGGYTF. In DNA form, the CDR3 reads TGTGCCAGCAGCCAAGGGAGACAGGGCGGTGGCTACACCTTC.

This clonotype was seen only a few times. This chain joins TRBV15 and TRBJ2-2; D is unresolved. The germline V gene has CDR1 LNHNV and CDR2 YYDKDF (reference sequence). This CDR3 comprises 16 residues. V gave up 0 bases and J gave up 6 bases, with 14 bases separating them. CDR3 loop: CATSRDPRQPPGELFF. CDR3 coding DNA: TGTGCCACCAGCAGAGATCCCAGACAACCTCCCGGGGAGCTGTTTTTT.

The sample holds a few counts of this clonotype. The chain joins TRBV12-3 or TRBV12-4 to TRBJ1-5; TRBD1 is a possible D gene (6 bases). CDR3 length equals 14 residues. V was trimmed by 4 bases and J by 7 bases, leaving 14 bases between them. CDR3 protein: CASSSNREVQPQHF. In nucleotides, the CDR3 is TGTGCCAGCAGTTCTAACAGGGAGGTACAGCCCCAGCATTTT.

V is TRBV7-8 and J is TRBJ1-3; D perhaps matches TRBD1 (5 bases). The V end lost 7 bases, the J end lost 0 bases, and 16 bases lay between the germline ends. From germline, CDR1 is SGHVS and CDR2 FQNEAQ. The CDR3 totals 16 residues. The CDR3: CASTSVRVGSGNTIYF. The CDR3 nucleotides read TGTGCCAGCACTTCTGTCAGGGTGGGCTCTGGAAACACCATATATTTT.